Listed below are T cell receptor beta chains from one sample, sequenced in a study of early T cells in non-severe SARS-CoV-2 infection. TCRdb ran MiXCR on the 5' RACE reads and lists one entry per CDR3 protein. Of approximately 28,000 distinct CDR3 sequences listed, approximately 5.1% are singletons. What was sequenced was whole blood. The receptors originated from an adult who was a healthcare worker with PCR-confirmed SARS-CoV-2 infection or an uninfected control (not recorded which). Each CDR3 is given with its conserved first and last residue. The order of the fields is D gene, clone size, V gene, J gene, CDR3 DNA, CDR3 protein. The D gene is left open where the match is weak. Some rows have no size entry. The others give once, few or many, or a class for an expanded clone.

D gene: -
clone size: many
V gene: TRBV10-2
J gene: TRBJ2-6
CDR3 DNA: TGCGCCAGCACCCCGGACGGAAGGGGGGCCAACGTCCTGACTTTC
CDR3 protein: CASTPDGRGANVLTF

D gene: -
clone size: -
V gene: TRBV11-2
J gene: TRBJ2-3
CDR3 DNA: TGTGCCAGCAGCTTGTCGACTAGCACAGATACGCAGTATTTT
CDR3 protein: CASSLSTSTDTQYF

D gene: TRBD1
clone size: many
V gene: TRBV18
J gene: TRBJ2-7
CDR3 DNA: TGTGCCAGCTCACCAGGGACAGGGGGTGACGAGCAGTACTTC
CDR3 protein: CASSPGTGGDEQYF

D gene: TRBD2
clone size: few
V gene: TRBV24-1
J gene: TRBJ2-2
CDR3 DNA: TGTGCCACCAGTGACACCGGGACTAGTGGGTTCACCGGGGAGCTGTTTTTT
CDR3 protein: CATSDTGTSGFTGELFF

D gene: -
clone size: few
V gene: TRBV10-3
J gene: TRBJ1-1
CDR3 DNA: TGTGCCATCAGTGAGAGCCAGCCGAACACTGAAGCTTTCTTT
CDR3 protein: CAISESQPNTEAFF

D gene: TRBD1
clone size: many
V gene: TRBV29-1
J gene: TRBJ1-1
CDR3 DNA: TGCAGCACCAGGACAGGGGGGTTCACTGAAGCTTTCTTT
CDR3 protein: CSTRTGGFTEAFF

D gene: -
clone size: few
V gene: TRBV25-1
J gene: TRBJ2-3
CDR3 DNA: TGTGCCAGCAGTGCCCTTTTGGATACGCAGTATTTT
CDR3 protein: CASSALLDTQYF

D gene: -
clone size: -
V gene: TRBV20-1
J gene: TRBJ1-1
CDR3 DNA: TGCAGTGCTAGAGTGGGGCAGAGGGGGACTGAAGCTTTCTTT
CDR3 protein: CSARVGQRGTEAFF

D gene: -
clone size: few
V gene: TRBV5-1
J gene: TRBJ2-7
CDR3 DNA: TGCGCCAGCAGCGGACAGATTTACTACGAGCAGTACTTC
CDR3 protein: CASSGQIYYEQYF

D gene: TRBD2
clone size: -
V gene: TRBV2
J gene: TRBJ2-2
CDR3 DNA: TGTGCCAGCTTGCTAGCGGGCCCCCCCACCGGGGAGCTGTTTTTT
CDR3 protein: CASLLAGPPTGELFF

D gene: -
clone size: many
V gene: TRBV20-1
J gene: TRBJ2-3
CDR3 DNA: TGCAGTGCTAGATTTGGAGATACGCAGTATTTT
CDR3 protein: CSARFGDTQYF

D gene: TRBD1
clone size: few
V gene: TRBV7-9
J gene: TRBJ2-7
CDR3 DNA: TGTGCCAGCAGCTTACGAGGGACAGGGGAGGCCGAGCAGTACTTC
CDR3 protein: CASSLRGTGEAEQYF

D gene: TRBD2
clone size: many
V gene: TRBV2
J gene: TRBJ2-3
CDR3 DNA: TGTGCCAGCAGTGTCCTAGCGGGCACAGATACGCAGTATTTT
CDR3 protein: CASSVLAGTDTQYF

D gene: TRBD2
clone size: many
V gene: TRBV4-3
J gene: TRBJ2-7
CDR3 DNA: TGCGCCAGCAGCCAAGAGACTAGCGGGGGTTACGAGCAGTACTTC
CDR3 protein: CASSQETSGGYEQYF

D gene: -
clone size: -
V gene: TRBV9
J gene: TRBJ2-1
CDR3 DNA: TGTGCCAGCAGCCCCGGGCCAGACTACAATGAGCAGTTCTTC
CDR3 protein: CASSPGPDYNEQFF

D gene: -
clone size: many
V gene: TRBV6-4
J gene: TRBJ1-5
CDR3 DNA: TGTGCCAGCAGTGACTCACGGGGGGACAGCAATCAGCCCCAGCATTTT
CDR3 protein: CASSDSRGDSNQPQHF

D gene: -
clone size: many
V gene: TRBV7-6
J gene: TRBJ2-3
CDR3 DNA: TGTGCCAGCAGCTTAGCCCAGAGGGATACGCAGTATTTT
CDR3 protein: CASSLAQRDTQYF

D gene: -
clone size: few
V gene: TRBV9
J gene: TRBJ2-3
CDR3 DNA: TGTGCCAGCAGCGTAGGCAGCCCAGTCACAGATACGCAGTATTTT
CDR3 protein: CASSVGSPVTDTQYF

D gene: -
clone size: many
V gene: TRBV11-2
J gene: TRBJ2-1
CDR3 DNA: TGTGCCAGCACCGAGGGAGGCTATTACAATGAGCAGTTCTTC
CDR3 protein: CASTEGGYYNEQFF

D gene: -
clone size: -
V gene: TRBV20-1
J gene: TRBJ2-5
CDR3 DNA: TGCAGTGCTCAGGACTGGGAAGAGACCCAGTACTTC
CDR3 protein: CSAQDWEETQYF

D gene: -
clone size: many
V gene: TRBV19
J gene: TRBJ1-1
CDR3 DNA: TGTGCCAGTAGTATAGTCTCAGTGAACACTGAAGCTTTCTTT
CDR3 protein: CASSIVSVNTEAFF

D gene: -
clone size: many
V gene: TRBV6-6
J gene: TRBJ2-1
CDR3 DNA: TGTGCCAGCACCCGAGGTCGCTCCTACAATGAGCAGTTCTTC
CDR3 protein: CASTRGRSYNEQFF

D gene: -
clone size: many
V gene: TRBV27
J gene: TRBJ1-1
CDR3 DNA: TGTGCCAGCAGTTTAGTGGCAGGGAACACTGAAGCTTTCTTT
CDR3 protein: CASSLVAGNTEAFF

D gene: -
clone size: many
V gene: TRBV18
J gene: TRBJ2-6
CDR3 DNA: TGTGCCAGCTCACCAGAGAGAACAGGGCCTGCCCCTGGGGCCAACGTCCTGACTTTC
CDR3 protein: CASSPERTGPAPGANVLTF

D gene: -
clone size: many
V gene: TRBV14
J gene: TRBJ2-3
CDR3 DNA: TGTGCCAGCAGCCAATCTAGCACAGATACGCAGTATTTT
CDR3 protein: CASSQSSTDTQYF

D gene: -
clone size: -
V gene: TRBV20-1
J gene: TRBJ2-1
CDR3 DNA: TGCAGTGCCCCCGAACCCGTGGGCTACAATGAGCAGTTCTTC
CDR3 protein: CSAPEPVGYNEQFF

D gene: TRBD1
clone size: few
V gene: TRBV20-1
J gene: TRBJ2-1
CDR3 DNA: TGCAGTGCTGGGGCACAGGGGGCCTACAATGAGCAGTTCTTC
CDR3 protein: CSAGAQGAYNEQFF

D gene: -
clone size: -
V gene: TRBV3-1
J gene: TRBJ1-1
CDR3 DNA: TGTGCCAGCAGACGGAAGGCGAACACTGAAGCTTTCTTT
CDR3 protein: CASRRKANTEAFF

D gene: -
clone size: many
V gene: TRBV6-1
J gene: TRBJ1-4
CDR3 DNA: TGTGCCAGCACGCGGGGTATTGCAACTAATGAAAAACTGTTTTTT
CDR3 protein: CASTRGIATNEKLFF

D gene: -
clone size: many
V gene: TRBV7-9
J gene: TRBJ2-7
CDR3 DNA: TGTGCCAGCAGCCCAGGGGTAGAGCGGGGTACCTACGAGCAGTACTTC
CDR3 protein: CASSPGVERGTYEQYF

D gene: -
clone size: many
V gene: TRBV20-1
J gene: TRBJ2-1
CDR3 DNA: TGCAGTGCTAGAGATCGGCTAGCAGACAATGAGCAGTTCTTC
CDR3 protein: CSARDRLADNEQFF

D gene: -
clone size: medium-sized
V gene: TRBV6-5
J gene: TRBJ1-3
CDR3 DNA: TGTGCCAGCAGTCCCTTGGAGGGGGCTGGAAACACCATATATTTT
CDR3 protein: CASSPLEGAGNTIYF

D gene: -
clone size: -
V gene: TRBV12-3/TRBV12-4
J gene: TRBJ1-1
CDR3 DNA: TGTGCCAGCAGCCCATTGATGGGGGGCAGTGAAGCTTTCTTT
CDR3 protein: CASSPLMGGSEAFF

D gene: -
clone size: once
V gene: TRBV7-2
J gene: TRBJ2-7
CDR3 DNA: TGTGCCAGCAGTCCCGGGAGAGAGTGGAACTACGAGCAGTACTTC
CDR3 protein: CASSPGREWNYEQYF

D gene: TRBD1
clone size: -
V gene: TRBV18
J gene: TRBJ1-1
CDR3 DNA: TGTGCCAGCTCACTCAGGGGGGCTGAAGCTTTCTTT
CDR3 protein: CASSLRGAEAFF

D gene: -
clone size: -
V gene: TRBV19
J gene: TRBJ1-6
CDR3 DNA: TGTGCCACTGCCGACGATTGGAATTCACCCCTCCACTTT
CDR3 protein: CATADDWNSPLHF

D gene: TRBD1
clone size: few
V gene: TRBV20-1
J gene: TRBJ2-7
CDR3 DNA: TGCAGTGCTAGGGAGGACAGGGATTACGAGCAGTACTTC
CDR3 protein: CSAREDRDYEQYF

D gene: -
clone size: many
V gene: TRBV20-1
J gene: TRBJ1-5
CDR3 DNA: TGCAGTGCGGGGACGGGGCTCGGCAATCAGCCCCAGCATTTT
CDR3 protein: CSAGTGLGNQPQHF

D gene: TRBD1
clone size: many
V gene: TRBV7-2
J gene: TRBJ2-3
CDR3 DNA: TGTGCCAGCAGCCCGTCACCGGGACAGGGGCTGGTGGATACGCAGTATTTT
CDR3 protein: CASSPSPGQGLVDTQYF

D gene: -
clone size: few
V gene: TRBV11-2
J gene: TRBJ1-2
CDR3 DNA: TGTGCCAGCAGCTCCCCCGGGACATTCTATGGCTACACCTTC
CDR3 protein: CASSSPGTFYGYTF

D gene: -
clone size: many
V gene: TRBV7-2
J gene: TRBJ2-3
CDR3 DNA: TGTGCCAGCAGCCCCCCCAGGGTTGATACGCAGTATTTT
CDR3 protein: CASSPPRVDTQYF

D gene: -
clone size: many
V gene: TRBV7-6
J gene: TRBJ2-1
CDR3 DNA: TGTGCCAGCAGCTTAAGTGGGTTACGGCCCTACAATGAGCAGTTCTTC
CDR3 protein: CASSLSGLRPYNEQFF

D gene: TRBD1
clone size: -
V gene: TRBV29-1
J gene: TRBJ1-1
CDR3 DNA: TGCAGCGGGACCGGGACAGGGTTAACTGAAGCTTTCTTT
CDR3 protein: CSGTGTGLTEAFF

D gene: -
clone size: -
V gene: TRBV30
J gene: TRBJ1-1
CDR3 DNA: TGTGCCTGGGGGGGTGTGAACACTGAAGCTTTCTTT
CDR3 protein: CAWGGVNTEAFF

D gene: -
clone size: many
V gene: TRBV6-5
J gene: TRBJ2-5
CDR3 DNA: TGTGCCAGCACCGCCACCCCAGGGTTAGGAGAGACCCAGTACTTC
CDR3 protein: CASTATPGLGETQYF

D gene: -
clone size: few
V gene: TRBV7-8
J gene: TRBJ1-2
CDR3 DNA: TGTGCCAGCAGCTTAGTCGGCAGCACCAACTATGGCTACACCTTC
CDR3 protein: CASSLVGSTNYGYTF

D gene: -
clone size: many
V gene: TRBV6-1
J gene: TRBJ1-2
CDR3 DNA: TGTGCCAGCAGCGAGAGAACGTATGGCTACACCTTC
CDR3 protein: CASSERTYGYTF

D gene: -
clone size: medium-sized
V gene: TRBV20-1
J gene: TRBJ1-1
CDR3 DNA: TGCAGTGCTAGAGTGGGGGGAGGCACTGAAGCTTTCTTT
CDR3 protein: CSARVGGGTEAFF

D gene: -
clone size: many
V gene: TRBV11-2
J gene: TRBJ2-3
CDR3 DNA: TGTGCCAGCAGCTTACGGCAGAAGACAGATACGCAGTATTTT
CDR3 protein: CASSLRQKTDTQYF

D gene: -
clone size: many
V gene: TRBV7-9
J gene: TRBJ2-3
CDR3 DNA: TGTGCCAGCAGCTTTCAGGGGACTAGCACAGATACGCAGTATTTT
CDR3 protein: CASSFQGTSTDTQYF

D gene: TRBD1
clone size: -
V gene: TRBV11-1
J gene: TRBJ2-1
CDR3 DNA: TGTGCCAGCAGCTTAACTGGACAGGGGAGAAATGAGCAGTTCTTC
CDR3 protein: CASSLTGQGRNEQFF

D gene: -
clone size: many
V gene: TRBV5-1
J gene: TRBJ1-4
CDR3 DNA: TGCGCCAGCAGCCTCACAGGGTCGTCTACCTATATCTCAAATGAAAAACTGTTTTTT
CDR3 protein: CASSLTGSSTYISNEKLFF

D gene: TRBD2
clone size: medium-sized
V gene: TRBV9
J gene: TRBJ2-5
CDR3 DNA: TGTGCCAGCAGCGCCGGGACTAGCGGGGAAGAGACCCAGTACTTC
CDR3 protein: CASSAGTSGEETQYF

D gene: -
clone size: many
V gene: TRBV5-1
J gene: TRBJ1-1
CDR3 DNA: TGCGCCAGCAGCTTGGACAGCGGGAACACTGAAGCTTTCTTT
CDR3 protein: CASSLDSGNTEAFF

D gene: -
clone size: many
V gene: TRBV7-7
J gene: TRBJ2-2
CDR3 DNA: TGTGCCAGCAGCCCGCGGCCCGGCACGGGCGGGGAGCTGTTTTTT
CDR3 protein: CASSPRPGTGGELFF

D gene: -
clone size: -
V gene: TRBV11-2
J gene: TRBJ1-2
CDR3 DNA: TGTGCCAGCAGCCCCCCCCGGACAGATGGCTACACCTTC
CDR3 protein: CASSPPRTDGYTF

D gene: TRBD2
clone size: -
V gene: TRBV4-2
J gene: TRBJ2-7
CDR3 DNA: TGTGCCAGCAGTAGCGGGAAGAGCAACGAGCAGTACTTC
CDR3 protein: CASSSGKSNEQYF

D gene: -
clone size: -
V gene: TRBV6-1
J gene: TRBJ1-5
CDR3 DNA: TGTGCCAGCAGTGACCGGGGCTATAGCAATCAGCCCCAGCATTTT
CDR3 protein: CASSDRGYSNQPQHF

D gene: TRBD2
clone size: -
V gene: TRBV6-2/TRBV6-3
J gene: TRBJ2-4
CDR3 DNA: TGTGCCAGCAGTTTCAAGACTAGCGGCCTAGCCAAAAACATTCAGTACTTC
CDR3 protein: CASSFKTSGLAKNIQYF

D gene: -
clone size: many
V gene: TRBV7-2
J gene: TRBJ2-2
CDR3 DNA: TGTGCCAGCAGCTTAAGACCGGGGGTGAACACCGGGGAGCTGTTTTTT
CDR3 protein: CASSLRPGVNTGELFF